What follows are 9 T cell receptor beta chains derived from one specimen sequenced in a study of blood T cell repertoires in COVID-19. Generated by immunoSEQ multiplex PCR, the TCRdb table keeps only in-frame clones and is missing some. This table holds about 160,000 clones, about four fifths found once. Sample: peripheral blood. The receptors were gathered from a woman of 80 years or more with acute or convalescent COVID-19.

The chain combines TRBV7-8 with TRBJ1-1; 7 nucleotides line up with TRBD1. J was trimmed by 4 bases and V by 5 bases; bases with no gene match: 13. The V gene's germline CDR1 is SGHVS and CDR2 FQNEAQ. The CDR3 has 16 amino acids. In nucleotides, the CDR3 is TGTGCCAGCAGCCTCACAACCCCAGGGGGTAGCACTGAAGCTTTCTTT. Translating it yields CASSLTTPGGSTEAFF.

The V and J genes are TRBV5-1 and TRBJ2-2; weak D call: TRBD1 (6 bases). Trimming shortened V by 0 bases and J by 5 bases, and 11 bases separated the two germline ends. The CDR3 length is 15 residues. From germline, CDR1 is SGHRS and CDR2 YFSETQ. In nucleotides, the CDR3 is TGCGCCAGCAGCTTGGTACAGGGAAATACCGGGGAGCTGTTTTTT. Translated, it gives CASSLVQGNTGELFF.

The chain combines TRBV30 with TRBJ1-1; D remains unclear. The CDR3 consists of 13 residues. V was pared by 3 bases and J by 5 bases, with 13 bases between. The germline V gene encodes CDR1 GTSNPN and CDR2 SVGIG (reference sequence). The CDR3 loop reads CAWRSLGWTEAFF. The CDR3 nucleotides read TGTGCCTGGAGATCTCTCGGGTGGACTGAAGCTTTCTTT.

The rearrangement uses TRBV2 and TRBJ1-3, with no clear D. Deletions cut 6 bases from V and 3 bases from J, with 6 bases between. The length of the CDR3 is 12 residues. Germline lookup yields CDR1 SNHLY and CDR2 FYNNEI. CDR3 region: CASRGSGNTIYF. The CDR3 DNA reads TGTGCCAGCAGAGGGAGTGGAAACACCATATATTTT. Full variable domain (outside the CDR3, taken from reference TRBV2 and TRBJ1-3): EPEVTQTPSHQVTQMGQEVILRCVPISNHLYFYWYRQILGQKVEFLVSFYNNEISEKSEIFDDQFSVERPDGSNFTLKIRSTKLEDSAMYFCASRGSGNTIYFGEGSWLTVV.

The sample holds one count of this clone. V gene TRBV3-1 (or the pseudogene TRBV3-2) combines with J gene TRBJ2-7; D call uncertain. Germline CDR1 is LGHDT and CDR2 is YNNKEL (reference sequence). V lost 1 base and J 5 bases, leaving 6 bases between the germline ends. The CDR3 has 12 residues. CDR3 in amino acids: CASSQVADEQYF. The CDR3 DNA reads TGTGCCAGCAGCCAAGTGGCGGACGAGCAGTACTTC.

The V call is TRBV3-1 (or the pseudogene TRBV3-2), the J call TRBJ1-4; D is perhaps TRBD1 (6 bases). Germline assignment: CDR1 LGHDT and CDR2 YNNKEL (reference sequence). Trimming shortened V by 4 bases and J by 7 bases, and 16 bases separated the two germline ends. The CDR3 runs to 15 residues. CDR3 protein: CASSPSLRGGEKLFF. CDR3 coding DNA: TGTGCCAGCAGCCCTTCCCTTAGGGGGGGTGAAAAACTGTTTTTT.

V is TRBV3-1 (or the pseudogene TRBV3-2) and J is TRBJ1-5; D is uncertain. Germline V gives CDR1 LGHDT, CDR2 YNNKEL (reference sequence). V lost 4 bases to trimming and J lost 3 bases, with 10 bases between them. The CDR3 length is 14 residues. CDR3 protein: CASSPQYSNQPQHF. Written as DNA, the CDR3 is TGTGCCAGCAGCCCACAGTATTCCAATCAGCCCCAGCATTTT.

This clone was found once. The chain links TRBV28 to TRBJ2-7; 9 nucleotides align to TRBD1. In germline, CDR1 is MDHEN, CDR2 SYDVKM. After removal of 5 bases from V and 1 base from J, the junction contained 9 bases not matched to a gene. CDR3 length equals 16 residues. The CDR3 reads CASSGAGTGFSYEQYF. The CDR3 nucleotides are TGTGCCAGCAGTGGCGCCGGGACAGGGTTTTCCTACGAGCAGTACTTC. The variable domain in full, with the rest retrieved from reference TRBV28 and TRBJ2-7, is DVKVTQSSRYLVKRTGEKVFLECVQDMDHENMFWYRQDPGLGLRLIYFSYDVKMKEKGDIPEGYSVSREKKERFSLILESASTNQTSMYLCASSGAGTGFSYEQYFGPGTRLTVT.

The chain has TRBV28 and TRBJ1-1; D not certain. CDR1 MDHEN and CDR2 SYDVKM come from the germline V gene. V lost 6 bases to trimming and J lost 7 bases, with 12 bases between them. This CDR3 has 12 residues. As DNA, the CDR3 is TGTGCCAGCAGGGCCCTTGGGCTTGAAGCTTTCTTT. This encodes CASRALGLEAFF.